This T cell receptor (beta chain) was recovered during a study of metastatic and nonmetastatic thyroid tumors. On the study more broadly: It was across blood and tumor or nodule tissue from malignant and benign thyroid patients that repertoires were compared. Study outcomes and limitations: Reported TCR beta diversity, measured in blood and tumor, was significantly higher for malignant thyroid tumors than for benign nodules.

No patient received treatment before thyroid surgery. Through MiXCR, TCRdb re-clonotyped the PCR reads. The sample carries 13,000 to 15,000 clones, approximately 24% recorded once. Losses at the gene ends were 3 bases for V and 2 bases for J; bases not matched to a gene: 5. CDR1 and CDR2 from the germline V gene are SGHVS and FQNEAQ. The CDR3 has 16 amino acids. Turning to this clone: Its specificity is not known.

The TCR sequence derives from a female donor with papillary thyroid cancer or a benign thyroid nodule (not recorded which). Some clones in this sample may be carry-over from other donors' samples. Sequencing was carried out using tumor tissue. The rearrangement links TRBV7-8 to TRBJ2-2; 8 bases fit TRBD2. In nucleotides, the CDR3 is TGTGCCAGCAGCTTCGGAGCGGGAGCTAACACCGGGGAGCTGTTTTTT. This codes for CASSFGAGANTGELFF.